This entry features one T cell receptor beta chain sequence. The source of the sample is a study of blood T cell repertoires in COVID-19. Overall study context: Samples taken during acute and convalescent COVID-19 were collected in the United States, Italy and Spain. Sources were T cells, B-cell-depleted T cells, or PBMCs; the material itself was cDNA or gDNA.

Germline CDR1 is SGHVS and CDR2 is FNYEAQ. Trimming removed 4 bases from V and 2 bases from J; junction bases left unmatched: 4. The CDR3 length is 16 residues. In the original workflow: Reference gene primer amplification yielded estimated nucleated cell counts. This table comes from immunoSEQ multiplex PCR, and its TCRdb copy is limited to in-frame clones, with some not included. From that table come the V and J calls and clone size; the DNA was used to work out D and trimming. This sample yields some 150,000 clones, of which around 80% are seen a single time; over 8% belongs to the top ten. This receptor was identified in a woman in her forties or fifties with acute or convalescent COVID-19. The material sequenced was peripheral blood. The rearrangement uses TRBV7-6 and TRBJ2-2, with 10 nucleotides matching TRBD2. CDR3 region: CASSSQRGGNTGELFF. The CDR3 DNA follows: TGTGCCAGCAGCTCCCAGCGGGGGGGAAACACCGGGGAGCTGTTTTTT.